Listed below are T cell receptor beta chains from one sample, sequenced in a study of shared clonotypes between healthy human individuals. TCRdb keeps only in-frame clones here, not all; method: immunoSEQ multiplex PCR. This sample has a few million clones; approximately 92% occur once, and the top ten carry more than 0.12%. Input material: naive CD4+ T cells sorted from blood. These receptors came from a man younger than 30 in good health. Each CDR3 is given with its conserved first and last residue. The order of the fields is V gene, clone size, J gene, D gene, CDR3 DNA, CDR3 protein. A D gene is named only where the DNA matches it firmly. Size is stated for part of the rows, as once, few or many counts, or as a class when the clone is expanded.

TRBV7-6	few	TRBJ1-1	-	TGTGCCAGCAGCTTAGGACGTCTCATGAACACTGAAGCTTTCTTT	CASSLGRLMNTEAFF
TRBV23-1	-	TRBJ1-4	-	TGCGCCAGCAATCCACAGGTAGTTAATGAAAAACTGTTTTTT	CASNPQVVNEKLFF
TRBV30	once	TRBJ1-4	-	TGTGCCTGGAGTAAAACCTTGAGGGGCCACGGGGAAAAACTGTTTTTT	CAWSKTLRGHGEKLFF
TRBV4-1	-	TRBJ2-5	TRBD2	TGCGCCAGCAGCCCACCTCTAGCGGGGGGGAAAAGAGAGACCCAGTACTTC	CASSPPLAGGKRETQYF
TRBV15	once	TRBJ2-7	TRBD1	TGTGCCACCAGCTGGACAGGGGGGCTACGGGAGCAGTACTTC	CATSWTGGLREQYF
TRBV7-9	-	TRBJ1-2	TRBD1	TGTGCCAGCAGCTTAGCGCCTGGGACAGGGGTGGAGTACACCTTC	CASSLAPGTGVEYTF
TRBV5-6	-	TRBJ2-7	TRBD1	TGTGCCAGCAGGAGGACAGGGTCCTACGAGCAGTACTTC	CASRRTGSYEQYF
TRBV7-7	-	TRBJ1-5	-	TGTGCTAGCAGCTTTTTCTCCGGGGCAAGCAATCAGCCCCAGCATTTT	CASSFFSGASNQPQHF
TRBV27	-	TRBJ2-7	-	TGTGCCAGCAGTTCGCGCAACTCCTACGAGCAGTACTTC	CASSSRNSYEQYF
TRBV10-3	-	TRBJ2-1	-	TGTGCCAGCAGTAACCGACCCGTCACCGAGCAGTTCTTC	CASSNRPVTEQFF
TRBV11-1	few	TRBJ1-6	TRBD1	TGTGCCAGCAGACCAAATTTGGACAGGAATTCACCCCTCCACTTT	CASRPNLDRNSPLHF
TRBV28	-	TRBJ1-5	TRBD1	TGTGCCAGCAGTCGACAGGGGCGGGGGGCCCAGCATTTT	CASSRQGRGAQHF
TRBV2	-	TRBJ2-1	TRBD2	TGTGCCAGCAGTTCTAGCGGGGGGACTGAGCAGTTCTTC	CASSSSGGTEQFF
TRBV5-4	-	TRBJ1-1	-	TGTGCCAGCAGCTTGGAATTGGGGCAGGGGACTGAAGCTTTCTTT	CASSLELGQGTEAFF